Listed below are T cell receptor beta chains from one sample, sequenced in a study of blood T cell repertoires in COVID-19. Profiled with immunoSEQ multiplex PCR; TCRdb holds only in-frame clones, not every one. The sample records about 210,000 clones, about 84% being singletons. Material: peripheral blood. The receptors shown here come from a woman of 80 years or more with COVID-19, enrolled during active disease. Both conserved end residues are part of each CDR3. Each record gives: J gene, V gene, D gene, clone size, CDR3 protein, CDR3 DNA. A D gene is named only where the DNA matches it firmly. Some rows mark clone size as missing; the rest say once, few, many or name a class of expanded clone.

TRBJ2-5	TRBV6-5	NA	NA	CASSLGGGLQETQYF	TGTGCCAGCAGTTTGGGGGGGGGCCTGCAAGAGACCCAGTACTTC
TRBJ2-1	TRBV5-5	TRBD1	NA	CASSWDSYNEQFF	TGTGCCAGCAGCTGGGACAGCTACAATGAGCAGTTCTTC
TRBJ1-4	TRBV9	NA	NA	CASSLTGGSGANEKLFF	TGTGCCAGCAGCCTCACGGGGGGATCGGGAGCTAATGAAAAACTGTTTTTT
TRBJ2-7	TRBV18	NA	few	CASSPAQNYEQYF	TGTGCCAGCTCACCAGCACAGAACTACGAGCAGTACTTC
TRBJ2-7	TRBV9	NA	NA	CASSAGTGGYEQYF	TGTGCCAGCAGCGCCGGGACTGGCGGTTACGAGCAGTACTTC
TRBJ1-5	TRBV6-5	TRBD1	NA	CASSTGTGNQPQHF	TGTGCCAGCAGCACGGGGACAGGCAATCAGCCCCAGCATTTT
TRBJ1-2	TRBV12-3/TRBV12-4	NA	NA	CASSPRGYGYTF	TGTGCCAGCAGTCCGAGGGGGTACGGCTACACCTTC
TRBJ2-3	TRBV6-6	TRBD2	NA	CASSYVAGGDTQYF	TGTGCCAGCAGTTACGTAGCGGGGGGAGATACGCAGTATTTT
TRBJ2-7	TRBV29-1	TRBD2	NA	CSVGSSAGGVRYEQYF	TGCAGCGTTGGGAGTTCTGCGGGAGGGGTTAGGTACGAGCAGTACTTC
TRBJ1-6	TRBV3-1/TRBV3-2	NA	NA	CASSPGEGSTLHF	TGTGCCAGCAGCCCCGGTGAGGGCAGCACCCTCCACTTT
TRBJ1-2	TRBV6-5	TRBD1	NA	CASSPGQGSTGYTF	TGTGCCAGCAGTCCCGGACAGGGGTCTACCGGCTACACCTTC
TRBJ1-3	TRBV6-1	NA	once	CASSEARGGAGNTIYF	TGTGCCAGCAGTGAAGCTCGGGGCGGGGCAGGAAACACCATATATTTT
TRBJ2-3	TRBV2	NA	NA	CASRPGFFTDTQYF	TGTGCCAGCAGACCCGGTTTTTTCACAGATACGCAGTATTTT
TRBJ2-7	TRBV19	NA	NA	CASSIPLELSYEQYF	TGTGCCAGTAGTATACCCCTCGAACTCTCCTACGAGCAGTACTTC
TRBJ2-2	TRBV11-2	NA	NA	CASSLVASPVGGELFF	TGTGCCAGCAGCTTAGTGGCTAGCCCGGTGGGCGGGGAGCTGTTTTTT
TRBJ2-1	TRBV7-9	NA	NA	CASSLGGEQFF	TGTGCCAGCAGCTTGGGGGGTGAGCAGTTCTTC
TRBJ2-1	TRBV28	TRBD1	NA	CASSVPQGAEINEQFF	TGTGCCAGCAGTGTACCACAGGGGGCAGAGATCAATGAGCAGTTCTTC
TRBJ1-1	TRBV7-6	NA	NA	CASSLGGPMNTEAFF	TGTGCCAGCAGCTTAGGTGGGCCTATGAACACTGAAGCTTTCTTT
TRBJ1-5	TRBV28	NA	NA	CASSLPGTGQPQHF	TGTGCCAGCAGTTTACCGGGCACGGGACAGCCCCAGCATTTT
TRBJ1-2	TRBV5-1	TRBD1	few	CASSLGDRGYPYGYTF	TGCGCCAGCAGCCTCGGGGACAGGGGGTACCCTTATGGCTACACCTTC